This TCR beta chain was sequenced for a study of T cells after yellow fever vaccination. Background on the study: The authors prepared low-cell-number fractions using SMART-Seq v4 Ultra Low Input. Study conclusions and caveats: Secondary responses were weaker yet peaked faster, day 5 versus 15. Booster sampling recovered most clones from primary vaccination (96% CD4, 80% to 90% CD8).

Worth noting for this clonotype: Antigen: not known.

TCRdb independently ran MiXCR on the 5' RACE reads; one entry per CDR3 protein. Among 450,000 to 600,000 distinct CDR3 sequences listed, less than 20% were seen once. The CDR3 spans 15 residues. Trimming removed 2 bases at V and 1 base at J, with 11 bases between. Germline V gene lookup returns CDR1 MGHRA and CDR2 YSYEKL. The receptor was derived from a man younger than 30 who received the YFV17D yellow fever vaccine. The source was PBMCs, collected 5 days after the first yellow fever vaccination. The V and J genes are TRBV4-1 and TRBJ1-1, with D perhaps matching TRBD1 (6 bases). Here the CDR3 DNA reads TGCGCCAGCAGCCAAAACCCGGGACAGAACACTGAAGCTTTCTTT. Amino acid sequence: CASSQNPGQNTEAFF.